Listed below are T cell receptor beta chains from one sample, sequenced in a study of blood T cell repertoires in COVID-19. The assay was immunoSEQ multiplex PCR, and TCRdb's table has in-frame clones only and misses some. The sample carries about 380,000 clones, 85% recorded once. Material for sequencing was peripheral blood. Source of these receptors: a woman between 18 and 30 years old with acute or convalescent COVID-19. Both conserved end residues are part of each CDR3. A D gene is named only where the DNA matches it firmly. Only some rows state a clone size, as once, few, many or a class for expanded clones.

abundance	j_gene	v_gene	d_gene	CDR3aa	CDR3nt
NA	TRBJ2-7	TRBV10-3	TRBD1	CAIRSGTGVSEQYF	TGTGCCATCAGATCCGGGACAGGGGTGAGCGAGCAGTACTTC
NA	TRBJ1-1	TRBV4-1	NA	CASSQEYEAEVGHEAFF	TGCGCCAGCAGCCAAGAATACGAGGCGGAGGTAGGTCATGAAGCTTTCTTT
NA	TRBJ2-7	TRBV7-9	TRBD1	CASSSDRPPSYEQYF	TGTGCCAGCAGCTCGGACAGGCCGCCCTCCTACGAGCAGTACTTC
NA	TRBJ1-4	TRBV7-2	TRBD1	CASRSDRGSRKLFF	TGTGCCAGCAGATCGGACAGGGGAAGCCGAAAACTGTTTTTT
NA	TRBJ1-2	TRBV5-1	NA	CASSLDDRRNYGYTF	TGCGCCAGCAGCTTGGACGACAGAAGAAACTATGGCTACACCTTC
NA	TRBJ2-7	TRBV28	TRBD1	CASSLRTGEAGEQYF	TGTGCCAGCAGTTTGAGGACAGGGGAAGCGGGGGAGCAGTACTTC
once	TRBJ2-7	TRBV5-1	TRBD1	CASSLAAQGSEQYF	TGCGCCAGCAGCTTGGCTGCACAGGGGAGCGAGCAGTACTTC
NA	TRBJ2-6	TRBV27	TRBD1	CASSYRDRGSTGANVLTF	TGTGCCAGCAGTTACCGGGACAGGGGATCAACTGGGGCCAACGTCCTGACTTTC
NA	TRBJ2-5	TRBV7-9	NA	CASSFLDGLEQETQYF	TGTGCCAGCAGCTTCTTAGACGGGTTGGAACAAGAGACCCAGTACTTC
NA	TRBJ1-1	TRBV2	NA	CATTGLGRAFF	TGTGCCACCACGGGACTTGGTCGAGCTTTCTTT
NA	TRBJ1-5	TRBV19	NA	CASRTDRGAQHF	TGTGCCAGTAGGACCGACCGGGGGGCCCAGCATTTT
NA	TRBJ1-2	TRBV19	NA	CASRQFFGGANGGYTF	TGTGCCAGTAGACAATTTTTTGGGGGCGCAAACGGTGGCTACACCTTC
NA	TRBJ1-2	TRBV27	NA	CASSLNRGGDGYTF	TGTGCCAGCAGTTTAAACCGGGGAGGAGATGGCTACACCTTC
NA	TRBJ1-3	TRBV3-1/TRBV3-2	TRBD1	CASTGGSGNTIYF	TGTGCCAGTACAGGGGGGTCTGGAAACACCATATATTTT
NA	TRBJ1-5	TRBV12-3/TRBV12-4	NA	CASSFRDNQPQHF	TGTGCCAGCAGTTTCCGGGATAATCAGCCCCAGCATTTT
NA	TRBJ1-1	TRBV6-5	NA	CASPPGWSTEAFF	TGTGCCAGCCCCCCAGGGTGGAGCACTGAAGCTTTCTTT
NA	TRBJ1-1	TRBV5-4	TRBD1	CASSYGQGAQAFF	TGTGCCAGCAGCTACGGACAGGGGGCCCAAGCTTTCTTT
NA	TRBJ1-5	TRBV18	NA	CASSPPGQANQPQHF	TGTGCCAGCTCACCACCGGGGCAGGCTAATCAGCCCCAGCATTTT
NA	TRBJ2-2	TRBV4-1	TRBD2	CASSHGLALTGELFF	TGCGCCAGCAGCCATGGACTAGCGCTCACCGGGGAGCTGTTTTTT
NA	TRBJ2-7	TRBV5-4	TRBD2	CASSHGTSGANEQYF	TGTGCCAGCAGCCACGGGACTAGCGGGGCGAACGAGCAGTACTTC
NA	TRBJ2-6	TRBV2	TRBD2	CASSESGISGANVLTF	TGTGCCAGCAGTGAAAGCGGGATCTCTGGGGCCAACGTCCTGACTTTC
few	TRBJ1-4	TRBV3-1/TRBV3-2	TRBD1	CASSQDLRTGDEKLFF	TGTGCCAGCAGCCAAGATCTTCGGACAGGGGATGAAAAACTGTTTTTT
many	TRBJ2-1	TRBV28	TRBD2	CASSTTSGRGIEQFF	TGTGCCAGCAGTACGACTAGCGGGAGGGGTATTGAGCAGTTCTTC
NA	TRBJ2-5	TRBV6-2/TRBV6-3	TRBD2	CASSPLTGGETQYF	TGTGCCAGCAGTCCACTGACGGGGGGAGAGACCCAGTACTTC
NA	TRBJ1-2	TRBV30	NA	CAWTGWLDGYTF	TGTGCCTGGACAGGGTGGTTAGATGGCTACACCTTC
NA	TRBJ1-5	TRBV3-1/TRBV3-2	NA	CASSQGMTGLGQPQHF	TGTGCCAGCAGCCAAGGGATGACAGGTTTAGGTCAGCCCCAGCATTTT
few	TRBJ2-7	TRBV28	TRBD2	CASRNIAGGRYEQYF	TGTGCCAGCAGGAATATAGCGGGAGGGAGATACGAGCAGTACTTC
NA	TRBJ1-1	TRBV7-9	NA	CASSLVESEAFF	TGTGCCAGCAGCTTAGTCGAGTCTGAAGCTTTCTTT
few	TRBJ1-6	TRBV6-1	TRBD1	CASSEWDREYSPLHF	TGTGCCAGCAGTGAGTGGGACAGGGAGTATTCACCCCTCCACTTT
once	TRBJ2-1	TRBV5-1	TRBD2	CASSWTSGGINEQFF	TGCGCCAGCAGCTGGACTAGCGGGGGAATTAATGAGCAGTTCTTC
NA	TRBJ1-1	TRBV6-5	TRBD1	CASRARQGPTEAFF	TGTGCCAGCAGGGCCCGACAGGGACCCACTGAAGCTTTCTTT
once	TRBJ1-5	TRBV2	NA	CASSDRIRNQPQHF	TGTGCCAGCAGTGACAGGATTCGGAATCAGCCCCAGCATTTT
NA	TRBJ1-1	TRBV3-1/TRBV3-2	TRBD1	CASREQGANTEAFF	TGTGCCAGCAGGGAACAGGGGGCGAACACTGAAGCTTTCTTT
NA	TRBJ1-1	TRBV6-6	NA	CASSFESNTEAFF	TGTGCCAGCAGTTTCGAGTCCAACACTGAAGCTTTCTTT
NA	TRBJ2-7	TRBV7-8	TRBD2	CASSLLKTSGFTYEQYF	TGTGCCAGCAGCTTACTCAAGACTAGCGGGTTCACCTACGAGCAGTACTTC
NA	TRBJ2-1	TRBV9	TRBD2	CASSAGLAVDNEQFF	TGTGCCAGCAGCGCGGGACTAGCGGTTGACAATGAGCAGTTCTTC
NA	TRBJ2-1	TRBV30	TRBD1	CAWSLYPPAGGDYNEQFF	TGTGCCTGGAGTCTGTACCCGCCGGCAGGGGGCGATTACAATGAGCAGTTCTTC
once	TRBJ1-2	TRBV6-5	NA	CGARLYGYTF	TGTGGAGCCAGGCTCTATGGCTACACCTTC
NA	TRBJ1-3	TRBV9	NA	CASSLLDSELFSGNTIYF	TGTGCCAGCAGCCTATTGGACAGCGAATTATTCTCTGGAAACACCATATATTTT
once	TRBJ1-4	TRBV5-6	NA	CASSLAPRDEKLFF	TGTGCCAGCAGCTTGGCACCACGGGATGAAAAACTGTTTTTT
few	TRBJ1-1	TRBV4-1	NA	CASSQDRTVSTEAFF	TGCGCCAGCAGCCAAGATCGAACAGTCAGCACTGAAGCTTTCTTT
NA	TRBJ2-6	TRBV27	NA	CASSSSIPGANVLTF	TGTGCCAGCAGTTCCAGTATCCCAGGGGCCAACGTCCTGACTTTC
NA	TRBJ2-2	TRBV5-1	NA	CASSLVSAGAGELFF	TGCGCCAGCAGCTTGGTCTCAGCGGGTGCCGGGGAGCTGTTTTTT
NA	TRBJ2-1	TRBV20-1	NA	CSARHPTEQFF	TGCAGTGCCCGTCACCCTACTGAGCAGTTCTTC